This T cell receptor beta chain came from a study of T cell responses to AZD1222 COVID-19 vaccine. Regarding this clone: Antigen specificity is unknown.

CDR3 size: 13 residues. Germline V gene data show CDR1 as LGHNT and CDR2 as FRNRAP. V was pared by 4 bases and J by 0 bases, with 6 bases between. TCRdb's table, derived via immunoSEQ multiplex PCR, lists solely in-frame clones and lacks some. Seen here are about 66,000 clones, roughly 87% observed once, and the top ten hold around a sixth. Study conclusions and caveats: White British ancestry dominated among donors, who included more females, and clonal diversity was possibly underestimated. The study sampled repertoires only after the peak T cell response. The number of AZD1222 recipients seropositive at baseline was only 5 to 7.

This chain uses TRBV12-5 with TRBJ1-1; D uncertain. The sequences come from peripheral blood, collected on day 0 of AZD1222 vaccination. The clonotype was recovered from an adult in good health. CDR3 nucleotides: TGTGCTAGTGGTTCCAATATGAACACTGAAGCTTTCTTT. Amino acid sequence: CASGSNMNTEAFF.